These 27 T cell receptor beta chains were all obtained from the same sample, sequenced in a study of blood T cell repertoires in COVID-19. Using immunoSEQ multiplex PCR, the repertoire was profiled, and TCRdb retains in-frame clones only, with some absent. The table lists around 80,000 clones, 82% of them singletons. Sequencing was performed on peripheral blood. The receptors stem from a human donor in a cohort sampled during active COVID-19.

This sequence joins TRBV7-9 and TRBJ2-3; possibly TRBD1 for D (6 bases). Trimming stripped 4 bases from V and 6 bases from J, with 14 bases between. There are 14 residues in the CDR3. Germline CDR1 is SEHNR and CDR2 is FQNEAQ (reference sequence). CDR3 protein: CASSWYRDGDTQYF. CDR3 bases: TGTGCCAGCAGCTGGTACAGGGACGGGGATACGCAGTATTTT. Looking up the rest from reference TRBV7-9 and TRBJ2-3 gives the full variable domain: DTGVSQNPRHKITKRGQNVTFRCDPISEHNRLYWYRQTLGQGPEFLTYFQNEAQLEKSRLLSDRFSAERPKGSFSTLEIQRTEQGDSAMYLCASSWYRDGDTQYFGPGTRLTVL.

The chain carries TRBV29-1 and TRBJ1-5, with 8 bases aligning to TRBD1. Trimming cost V 1 base and J 7 bases; bases outside gene matches: 6. Germline V gene sequence: CDR1 SQVTM, CDR2 ANQGSEA. This CDR3 contains 14 residues. Written as DNA, the CDR3 is TGCAGCGTTGAAGTGCAGGGGGCCGGGCAGCCCCAGCATTTT. Protein sequence: CSVEVQGAGQPQHF.

The chain employs TRBV10-3 and TRBJ1-1; TRBD1 agrees at 8 bases. The CDR3 contains 14 residues. CDR1 is ENHRY and CDR2 is SYGVKD in the germline V gene. The V gene end was trimmed by 4 bases and the J gene end by 0 bases; junction bases not matched to a gene: 1. CDR3 in DNA: TGTGCCATCAGTGGGGACAGGATGAACACTGAAGCTTTCTTT. Protein product: CAISGDRMNTEAFF.

The CDR3 DNA sequence: TGTGCCAGCAGCTCGGGACTAGCGGGGGGGCGCGACAATGAGCAGTTCTTC. Its protein product is CASSSGLAGGRDNEQFF. The V call is TRBV5-4, the J call TRBJ2-1; 16 nucleotides align to TRBD2. Germline CDR1 and CDR2: SGHNT and YYREEE (reference sequence). J lost 5 bases, V lost 3 bases, and 5 bases had no gene match. The CDR3 loop spans 17 amino acids.

The J gene is TRBJ1-2, the V gene TRBV18, with D possibly matching TRBD1 (5 bases). This CDR3 has 16 residues. Deletions cut 3 bases from V and 1 base from J, with 15 bases between. Germline CDR1 KGHSH, CDR2 LQKENI. CDR3 sequence: CASSPIYGHLNYGYTF. The DNA of the CDR3 is TGTGCCAGCTCACCCATTTACGGACACCTTAACTATGGCTACACCTTC.

The rearrangement joins TRBV27 to TRBJ1-2, with 7 bases aligning to TRBD1. V trimming: 2 bases; J trimming: 4 bases; junction bases outside the gene matches: 4. Germline CDR1 is MNHEY and CDR2 is SMNVEV (reference sequence). The CDR3 runs to 14 residues. DNA of the CDR3: TGTGCCAGCAGTTTAAAGGGGGCAAGCTATGGCTACACCTTC. It is translated as CASSLKGASYGYTF.

This clone appeared once. The CDR3 DNA reads as TGTGCCAGCAGGCTCCGGGGGAGTAACACTGAAGCTTTCTTT. Residues: CASRLRGSNTEAFF. The chain couples TRBV28 to TRBJ1-1; a possible D gene is TRBD1 (5 bases). The V and J ends lost 6 bases and 2 bases respectively, with 13 bases between them. CDR1 is MDHEN, CDR2 SYDVKM, per germline. CDR3 length: 14 residues. Using reference TRBV28 and TRBJ1-1 for the parts outside the CDR3, the full variable domain is DVKVTQSSRYLVKRTGEKVFLECVQDMDHENMFWYRQDPGLGLRLIYFSYDVKMKEKGDIPEGYSVSREKKERFSLILESASTNQTSMYLCASRLRGSNTEAFFGQGTRLTVV.

The table lists this clone with a few counts. The chain is built from TRBV28 and TRBJ2-1; TRBD1 matches 7 bases. This CDR3 region has 15 residues. The V segment lost 6 bases and the J segment 0 bases; nucleotides outside the gene matches: 5. Germline lookup yields CDR1 MDHEN and CDR2 SYDVKM. The CDR3 protein is CASRKTGVSYNEQFF. DNA for the CDR3: TGTGCCAGCAGAAAAACAGGGGTCTCCTACAATGAGCAGTTCTTC.

The gene calls are TRBV12-5 and TRBJ2-1; 8 positions match TRBD1. The germline V gene encodes CDR1 LGHNT and CDR2 FRNRAP. V lost 7 bases to trimming and J lost 3 bases; unmatched junction nucleotides: 17. The CDR3 has 18 amino acids. DNA for the CDR3: TGTGCTAGTGCCCTCCCCCCGCGCCGGGACAGGTTCTACAATGAGCAGTTCTTC. Its protein product is CASALPPRRDRFYNEQFF.

This sequence joins TRBV20-1 and TRBJ2-1, with D uncertain. V gave up 3 bases and J gave up 0 bases, with 9 bases separating them. The CDR3 sequence is 14 residues long. The germline V gene encodes CDR1 DFQATT and CDR2 SNEGSKA (reference sequence). The DNA for the CDR3 is TGCAGTGCTAGTATAGGAGTCTCCTACAATGAGCAGTTCTTC. The encoded protein is CSASIGVSYNEQFF.

The V and J genes are TRBV4-2 and TRBJ2-7; TRBD2 matches 8 bases. V trimming: 8 bases; J trimming: 2 bases; junction bases outside the gene matches: 5. The CDR3 is made up of 13 amino acids. CDR1 is LGHNA, CDR2 YNFKEQ, per germline. The CDR3 nucleotides are TGTGCCAGCGGACTAGCCATAACCTACGAGCAGTACTTC. Residues: CASGLAITYEQYF.

The chain couples TRBV5-1 to TRBJ1-4, with 7 positions matching TRBD1. Trimming removed 4 bases from V and 0 bases from J; junction bases left unmatched: 3. Germline CDR1 SGHRS, CDR2 YFSETQ. The CDR3 runs to 15 residues. CDR3 loop: CASSRQGPTNEKLFF. The CDR3 bases are TGCGCCAGCAGCCGACAGGGCCCAACTAATGAAAAACTGTTTTTT.

The chain is built from TRBV6-5 and TRBJ1-1; 7 positions agree with TRBD1. Trimming took 8 bases from V and 2 from J; bases not matched to a gene: 2. There are 12 residues in the CDR3. Germline V lookup: CDR1 MNHEY, CDR2 SVGAGI. CDR3 nucleotide sequence: TGTGCCAGCCAGGGGGGCAACACTGAAGCTTTCTTT. Protein product: CASQGGNTEAFF.

J is TRBJ1-1 and V is TRBV2; 7 nucleotides agree with TRBD1. The CDR3 has 12 residues. CDR1 and CDR2 from the germline V gene are SNHLY and FYNNEI. The J segment lost 4 bases and the V segment lost 5 bases, leaving 1 base of the junction unmatched. The CDR3 DNA reads TGTGCCAGCAGTCGACAGGGCACTGAAGCTTTCTTT. Protein: CASSRQGTEAFF.

This chain links TRBV9 with TRBJ1-1; the D gene is possibly TRBD1 (5 bases). This CDR3 is 15 amino acids long. V was shortened by 0 bases and J by 0 bases, with 9 bases between the two germline ends. The V gene's germline CDR1 is SGDLS and CDR2 YYNGEE. The CDR3 is CASSVGTGLNTEAFF. CDR3 sequence (DNA): TGTGCCAGCAGCGTAGGTACAGGCTTGAACACTGAAGCTTTCTTT. Full variable domain (outside the CDR3, taken from reference TRBV9 and TRBJ1-1): DSGVTQTPKHLITATGQRVTLRCSPRSGDLSVYWYQQSLDQGLQFLIQYYNGEERAKGNILERFSAQQFPDLHSELNLSSLELGDSALYFCASSVGTGLNTEAFFGQGTRLTVV.

CDR3 amino acids: CASSQGRGTLGQPQHF. The CDR3, as DNA: TGTGCCAGCAGCCAAGGCCGGGGAACGTTGGGTCAGCCCCAGCATTTT. The chain is built from TRBV3-1 (or the pseudogene TRBV3-2) and TRBJ1-5, with D uncertain. Germline-derived CDR1 and CDR2 are LGHDT and YNNKEL (reference sequence). CDR3 length: 16 residues. The V and J ends lost 1 base and 6 bases respectively, with 16 bases between them.

The V and J genes are TRBV7-2 and TRBJ1-4; D is perhaps TRBD1 (5 bases). The V end lost 1 base, the J end lost 8 bases, and 14 bases lay between the germline ends. The V gene's germline CDR1 is SGHTA and CDR2 FQGNSA. This CDR3 has 15 amino acids. Here the CDR3 DNA reads TGTGCCAGCAGCTTAGAAGGTACAGGTGGAGAAAAACTGTTTTTT. It specifies CASSLEGTGGEKLFF.

The rearrangement joins TRBV7-8 to TRBJ2-3; 7 nucleotides agree with TRBD2. The CDR3 sequence is 15 residues long. CDR1 is SGHVS and CDR2 is FQNEAQ in the germline V gene. Trimming cost V 4 bases and J 3 bases; bases outside gene matches: 7. The CDR3 loop reads CASSWERGETDTQYF. The CDR3 DNA is TGTGCCAGCAGCTGGGAACGGGGGGAAACAGATACGCAGTATTTT.

The V gene is TRBV5-6, the J gene TRBJ2-3; D is uncertain. The CDR3 has 14 amino acids. Germline values: CDR1 SGHDT, CDR2 YYEEEE. Trimming shortened V by 0 bases and J by 7 bases, and 12 bases separated the two germline ends. Here the CDR3 reads CASSLEAGRYTQYF. For the CDR3, the DNA is TGTGCCAGCAGCTTGGAGGCAGGCCGTTATACGCAGTATTTT. The variable domain in full, with the rest retrieved from reference TRBV5-6 and TRBJ2-3, is DAGVTQSPTHLIKTRGQQVTLRCSPKSGHDTVSWYQQALGQGPQFIFQYYEEEERQRGNFPDRFSGHQFPNYSSELNVNALLLGDSALYLCASSLEAGRYTQYFGPGTRLTVL.

This chain uses TRBV19 with TRBJ2-3, with D perhaps TRBD2 (6 bases). CDR1 is LNHDA and CDR2 is SQIVND in the germline V gene (reference sequence). The CDR3 is made up of 14 amino acids. Trimming shortened V by 6 bases and J by 2 bases, and 12 bases separated the two germline ends. Here the CDR3 DNA reads TGTGCCAGTAGCCGGGGACTTCCCACAGATACGCAGTATTTT. This translates into CASSRGLPTDTQYF.

This chain joins TRBV21-1 and TRBJ1-1; TRBD1 reflects the table's D call only, with no check against the DNA. TRBV21-1 is shown as a pseudogene. CDR3 length: 15 amino acids. Here the CDR3 DNA reads TGTGCCAGCAAATCGACCTTGGACAGGGGCACTGAAGCTTTCTTT. It encodes CASKSTLDRGTEAFF.

J is TRBJ1-1 and V is TRBV7-3, with no clear D. With 5 bases removed from V and 5 bases from J, the gap between germline ends came to 12 bases. The CDR3 contains 13 residues. Germline-derived CDR1 and CDR2 are SGHTA and FQGTGA. The CDR3 nucleotides are TGTGCCAGCAGCCAGGCGGGTCGGACTGAAGCTTTCTTT. Protein sequence: CASSQAGRTEAFF.

The sample holds one count of this clone. The chain couples TRBV7-3 to TRBJ2-1; weak D call: TRBD2 (5 bases). Trimming pared 1 base from V and 10 bases from J, leaving 14 bases between. The CDR3 loop spans 14 amino acids. Germline CDR1 reads SGHTA; CDR2 reads FQGTGA. The CDR3: CASSLRPGRGEQFF. As DNA, the CDR3 is TGTGCCAGCAGCTTAAGGCCGGGAAGAGGGGAGCAGTTCTTC.

V is TRBV5-1 and J is TRBJ2-5, with 10 positions matching TRBD1. This CDR3 spans 15 amino acids. Trimming removed 4 bases from V and 3 bases from J; junction bases left unmatched: 6. The germline V gene has CDR1 SGHRS and CDR2 YFSETQ. CDR3 nucleotide sequence: TGCGCCAGCAGCCCCACGGGGACAGGGGAAGAGACCCAGTACTTC. Residues: CASSPTGTGEETQYF.

This clone has more than one count but fewer than ten. This sequence joins TRBV25-1 and TRBJ2-3; D might be TRBD1 (6 bases). The V gene's germline CDR1 is MGHDK and CDR2 SYGVNS. This CDR3 has 13 residues. V dropped 9 bases and J dropped 2 bases, with 12 bases sitting between them. The CDR3 reads CASRTAYTDTQYF. DNA of the CDR3: TGTGCCAGTAGGACAGCTTACACAGATACGCAGTATTTT.

This clone was counted a few times. The chain couples TRBV3-1 (or the pseudogene TRBV3-2) to TRBJ2-2; 8 bases align to TRBD2. The V gene end was trimmed by 1 base and the J gene end by 4 bases; junction bases not matched to a gene: 2. In germline, CDR1 is LGHDT, CDR2 YNNKEL (reference sequence). This CDR3 contains 15 residues. The CDR3, as DNA: TGTGCCAGCAGCCAAGTCGGGGGGGGCACCGGGGAGCTGTTTTTT. This gives the protein CASSQVGGGTGELFF.

The chain links TRBV25-1 to TRBJ2-1; TRBD2 agrees at 9 bases. Germline V lookup: CDR1 MGHDK, CDR2 SYGVNS. The CDR3 runs 16 residues. J lost 8 bases, V lost 3 bases, and 11 bases had no gene match. Written as DNA, the CDR3 is TGTGCCAGCAGTGATCCCGCGGGGGGGCCGTCGTATGAGCAGTTCTTC. This sequence encodes CASSDPAGGPSYEQFF.